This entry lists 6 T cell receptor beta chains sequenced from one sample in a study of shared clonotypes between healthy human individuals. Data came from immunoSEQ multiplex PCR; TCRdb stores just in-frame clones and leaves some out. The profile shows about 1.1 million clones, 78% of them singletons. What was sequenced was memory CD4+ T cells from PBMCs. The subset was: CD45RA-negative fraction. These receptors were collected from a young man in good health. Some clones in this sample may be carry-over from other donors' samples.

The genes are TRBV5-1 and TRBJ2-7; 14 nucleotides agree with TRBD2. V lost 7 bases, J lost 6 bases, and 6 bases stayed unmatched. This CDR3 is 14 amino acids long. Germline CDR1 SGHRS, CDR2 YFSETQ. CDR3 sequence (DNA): TGCGCCAGCTCCCCGACTAGCGGGAGGGGCGAGCAGTACTTC. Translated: CASSPTSGRGEQYF.

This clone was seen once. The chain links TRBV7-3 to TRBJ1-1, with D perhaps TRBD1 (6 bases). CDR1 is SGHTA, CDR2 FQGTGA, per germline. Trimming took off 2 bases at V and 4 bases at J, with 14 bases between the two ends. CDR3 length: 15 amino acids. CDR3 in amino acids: CASSLRGGRTTEAFF. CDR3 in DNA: TGTGCCAGCAGCTTACGTGGGGGGCGCACCACTGAAGCTTTCTTT. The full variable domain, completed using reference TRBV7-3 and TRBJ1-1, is GAGVSQTPSNKVTEKGKYVELRCDPISGHTALYWYRQSLGQGPEFLIYFQGTGAADDSGLPNDRFFAVRPEGSVSTLKIQRTERGDSAVYLCASSLRGGRTTEAFFGQGTRLTVV.

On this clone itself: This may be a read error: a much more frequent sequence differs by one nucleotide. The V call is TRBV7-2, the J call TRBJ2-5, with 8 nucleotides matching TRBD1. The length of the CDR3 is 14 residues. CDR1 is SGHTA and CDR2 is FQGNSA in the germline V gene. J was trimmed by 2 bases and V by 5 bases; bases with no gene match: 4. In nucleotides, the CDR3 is TGTGCCAGCAGCGGGGACAGGTGGCAAGAGACCCAGTACTTC. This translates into CASSGDRWQETQYF.

The DNA of the CDR3 is TGTGCCAGTAGTATACGAACCCCCTATGGGGCTGGCTACACCTTC. Translating gives CASSIRTPYGAGYTF. The chain couples TRBV19 to TRBJ1-2; D might be TRBD1 (5 bases). Trimming took 2 bases from V and 7 from J, leaving 17 bases between them. The CDR3 is 15 residues long. CDR1 and CDR2 (germline): LNHDA, SQIVND (reference sequence).

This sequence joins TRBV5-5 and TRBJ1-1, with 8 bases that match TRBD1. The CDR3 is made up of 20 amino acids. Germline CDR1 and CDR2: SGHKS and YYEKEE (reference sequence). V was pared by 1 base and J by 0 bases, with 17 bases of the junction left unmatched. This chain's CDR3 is CASSLRRGPGQASLNTEAFF. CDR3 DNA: TGTGCCAGCAGCTTGAGACGGGGCCCGGGACAGGCATCCCTGAACACTGAAGCTTTCTTT. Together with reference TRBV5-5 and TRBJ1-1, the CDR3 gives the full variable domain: DAGVTQSPTHLIKTRGQQVTLRCSPISGHKSVSWYQQVLGQGPQFIFQYYEKEERGRGNFPDRFSARQFPNYSSELNVNALLLGDSALYLCASSLRRGPGQASLNTEAFFGQGTRLTVV.

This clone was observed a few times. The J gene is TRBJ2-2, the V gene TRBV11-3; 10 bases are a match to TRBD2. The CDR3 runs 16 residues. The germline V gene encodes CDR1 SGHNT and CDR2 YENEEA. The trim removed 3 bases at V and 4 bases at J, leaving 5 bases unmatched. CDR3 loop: CASSFTSGKGTGELFF. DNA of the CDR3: TGTGCCAGCAGCTTTACTAGCGGGAAGGGCACCGGGGAGCTGTTTTTT.